This TCR beta chain was documented in a study of blood T cell repertoires in COVID-19. Within the 2 weeks before study entry, each person in the exposed group met a COVID-19 case. How the authors handled the data: Amplification from reference gene primers served as the basis for estimated nucleated cell counts. Method: immunoSEQ multiplex PCR; TCRdb's copy keeps in-frame clones and lacks some. V, J and clone size derive from that table, while D and trimming were established from the DNA sequence. The repertoire includes roughly 320,000 clones, more than 90% of them detected once, and about 4% sits in the top ten. This clone has only one observation. The germline V gene encodes CDR1 SGHNT and CDR2 YYREEE (reference sequence). The CDR3 has 15 amino acids. V dropped 7 bases and J dropped 4; count of bases not matched to a gene: 8.

Source material: PBMCs or T cells enriched from blood (not recorded which). This clonotype was sampled from a woman in her 30s who had been exposed to COVID-19. This sequence joins TRBV5-4 and TRBJ2-1; TRBD1 agrees at 10 bases. The CDR3 DNA follows: TGTGCCAGCTTTAGGACAGGGGGATCTTACAATGAGCAGTTCTTC. This gives the protein CASFRTGGSYNEQFF. The full variable domain, with the rest looked up from reference TRBV5-4 and TRBJ2-1, is ETGVTQSPTHLIKTRGQQVTLRCSSQSGHNTVSWYQQALGQGPQFIFQYYREEENGRGNFPPRFSGLQFPNYSSELNVNALELDDSALYLCASFRTGGSYNEQFFGPGTRLTVL.